The source of this T cell receptor (beta chain) is a study of molecular identifiers for immune sequencing clone quantification. This clonotype was seen a few times. Germline V lookup: CDR1 KGHDR, CDR2 SFDVKD. The CDR3 loop spans 17 amino acids. With 2 bases clipped from V and 9 bases from J, the junction kept 8 bases outside the gene matches. TCRdb reprocessed the PCR reads with MiXCR, giving one entry per CDR3 protein. The sample includes about 65,000 distinct CDR3 sequences, roughly 20% of them seen just once. The sequenced sample was naive CD8+ T cells from blood, with Jurkat cell RNA spiked in. Subset reported: FACS-sorted CD8+CD4-CCR7+CD45RA+ naive T cells. This sequence joins TRBV24-1 and TRBJ2-1, with 14 bases fitting TRBD2. The receptor comes from a human donor in good health. Some libraries in this study had Jurkat cell RNA spiked in. CDR3 protein: CATSDSPGLAGGGEQFF. CDR3 sequence (DNA): TGTGCCACCAGTGATTCGCCCGGACTAGCGGGAGGAGGTGAGCAGTTCTTC.